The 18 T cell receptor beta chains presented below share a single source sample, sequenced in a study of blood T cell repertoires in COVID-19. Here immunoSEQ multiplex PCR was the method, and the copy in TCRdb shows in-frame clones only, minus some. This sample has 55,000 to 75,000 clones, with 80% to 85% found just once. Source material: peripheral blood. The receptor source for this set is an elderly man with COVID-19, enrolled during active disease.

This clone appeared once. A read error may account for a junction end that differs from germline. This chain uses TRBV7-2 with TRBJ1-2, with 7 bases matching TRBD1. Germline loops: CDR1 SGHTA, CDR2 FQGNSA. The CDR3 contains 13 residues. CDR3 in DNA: TGTGCCAGCAGCTCCAGACAGGGCCGTTTCTCCCTCTTC. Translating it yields CASSSRQGRFSLF.

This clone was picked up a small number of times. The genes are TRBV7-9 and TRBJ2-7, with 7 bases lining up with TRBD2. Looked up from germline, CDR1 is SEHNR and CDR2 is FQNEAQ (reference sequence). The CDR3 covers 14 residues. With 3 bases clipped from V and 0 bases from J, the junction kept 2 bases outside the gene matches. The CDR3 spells CASSFGGGSYEQYF. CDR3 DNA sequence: TGTGCCAGCAGCTTTGGCGGGGGCTCCTACGAGCAGTACTTC.

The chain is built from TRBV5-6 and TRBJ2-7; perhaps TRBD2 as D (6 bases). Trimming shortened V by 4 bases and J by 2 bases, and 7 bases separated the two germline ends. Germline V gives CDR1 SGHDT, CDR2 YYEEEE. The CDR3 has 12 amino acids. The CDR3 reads CASSPGAYEQYV. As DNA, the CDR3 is TGTGCCAGCAGCCCGGGGGCCTACGAGCAGTACGTC.

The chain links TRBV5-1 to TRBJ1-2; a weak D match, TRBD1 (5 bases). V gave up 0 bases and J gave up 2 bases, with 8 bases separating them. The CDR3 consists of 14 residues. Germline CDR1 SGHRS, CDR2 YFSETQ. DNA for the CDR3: TGCGCCAGCAGCTTGGAGACAGCCAACTATGGCTACACCTTC. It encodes CASSLETANYGYTF.

CDR3 bases: TGTGCCAGCAGCGCGGGAGGACAGGTTGGGCAAGAGACCCAGTACTTC. Translated: CASSAGGQVGQETQYF. The V gene is TRBV5-4, the J gene TRBJ2-5, with D possibly TRBD2 on 8 matching bases. Per the germline V gene, CDR1 is SGHNT and CDR2 is YYREEE (reference sequence). The V and J ends lost 4 bases and 2 bases respectively, with 18 bases between them. This CDR3 is built from 16 residues.

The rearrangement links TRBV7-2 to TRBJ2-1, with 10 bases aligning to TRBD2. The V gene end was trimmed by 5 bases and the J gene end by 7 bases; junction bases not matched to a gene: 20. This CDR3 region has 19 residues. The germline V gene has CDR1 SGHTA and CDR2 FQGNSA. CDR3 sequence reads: CASSPHFTPLAGAGNEQFF. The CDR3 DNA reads TGTGCCAGCAGCCCACACTTCACCCCGCTAGCGGGGGCTGGAAATGAGCAGTTCTTC. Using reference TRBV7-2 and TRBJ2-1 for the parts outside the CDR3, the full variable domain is GAGVSQSPSNKVTEKGKDVELRCDPISGHTALYWYRQSLGQGLEFLIYFQGNSAPDKSGLPSDRFSAERTGGSVSTLTIQRTQQEDSAVYLCASSPHFTPLAGAGNEQFFGPGTRLTVL.

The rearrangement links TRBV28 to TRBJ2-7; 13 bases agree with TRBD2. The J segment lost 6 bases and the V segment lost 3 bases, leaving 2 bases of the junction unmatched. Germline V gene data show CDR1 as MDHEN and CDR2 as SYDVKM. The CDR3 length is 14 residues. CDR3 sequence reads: CASSLGLAGLEQYF. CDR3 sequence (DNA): TGTGCCAGCAGTTTGGGACTAGCGGGGCTCGAGCAGTACTTC.

Here the CDR3 DNA reads TGTGCCAGCAGGCCGGACACCCGCAATCAGCCCCAGCATTTT. Protein product: CASRPDTRNQPQHF. The genes are TRBV7-2 and TRBJ1-5, with D possibly TRBD1 on 5 matching bases. This CDR3 has 14 residues. Germline CDR1 is SGHTA and CDR2 is FQGNSA. The V gene lost 6 bases and the J gene lost 2 bases, with 11 bases spanning the gap.

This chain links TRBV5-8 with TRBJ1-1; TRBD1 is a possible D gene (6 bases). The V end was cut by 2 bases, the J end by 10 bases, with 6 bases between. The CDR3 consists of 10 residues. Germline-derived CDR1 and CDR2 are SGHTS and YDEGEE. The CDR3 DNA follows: TGTGCCAGCAGCTTCAGGGGAGCTTTCTTT. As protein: CASSFRGAFF.

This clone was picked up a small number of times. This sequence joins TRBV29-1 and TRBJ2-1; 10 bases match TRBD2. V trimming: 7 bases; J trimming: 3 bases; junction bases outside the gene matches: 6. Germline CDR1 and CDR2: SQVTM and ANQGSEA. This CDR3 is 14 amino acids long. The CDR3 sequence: CSALLAGDYNEQFF. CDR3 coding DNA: TGCAGCGCTCTCCTAGCGGGAGACTACAATGAGCAGTTCTTC.

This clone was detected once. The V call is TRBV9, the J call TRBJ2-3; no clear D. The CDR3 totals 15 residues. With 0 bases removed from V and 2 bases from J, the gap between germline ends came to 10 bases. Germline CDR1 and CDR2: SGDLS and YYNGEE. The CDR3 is CASSVGLPPTDTQYF. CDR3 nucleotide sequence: TGTGCCAGCAGCGTAGGACTTCCTCCCACAGATACGCAGTATTTT.

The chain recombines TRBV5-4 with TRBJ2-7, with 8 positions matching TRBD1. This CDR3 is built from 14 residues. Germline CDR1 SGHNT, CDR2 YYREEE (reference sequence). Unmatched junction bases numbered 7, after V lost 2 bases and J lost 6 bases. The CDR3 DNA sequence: TGTGCCAGCAGCTTACACGCGACAGGGGTCGAGCAGTACGTC. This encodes CASSLHATGVEQYV.

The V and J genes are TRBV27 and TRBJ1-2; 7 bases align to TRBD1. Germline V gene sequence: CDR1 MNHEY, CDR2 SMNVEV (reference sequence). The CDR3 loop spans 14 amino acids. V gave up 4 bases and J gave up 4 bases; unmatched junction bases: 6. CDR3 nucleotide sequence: TGTGCCAGCAGTTCCGGGACAGCACCCTATGGCTACACCTTC. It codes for CASSSGTAPYGYTF.

CDR3 nucleotide sequence: TGTGCCAGCAGCCCACACCGGAGTAGCGGGAGACCAGATACGCAGTATTTT. Its translation: CASSPHRSSGRPDTQYF. This sequence joins TRBV5-4 and TRBJ2-3; 9 positions match TRBD2. The CDR3 consists of 17 residues. The junction had 13 bases not matched to a gene; V was cut back by 4 bases and J by 4 bases. Germline V gene sequence: CDR1 SGHNT, CDR2 YYREEE (reference sequence).

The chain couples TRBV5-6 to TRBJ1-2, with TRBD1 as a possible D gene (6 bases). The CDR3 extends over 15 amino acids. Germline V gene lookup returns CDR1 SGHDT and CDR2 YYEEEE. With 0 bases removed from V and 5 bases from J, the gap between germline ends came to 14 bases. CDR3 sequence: CASSLGTGTRYGYTF. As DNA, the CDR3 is TGTGCCAGCAGCTTGGGAACAGGGACAAGGTATGGCTACACCTTC.

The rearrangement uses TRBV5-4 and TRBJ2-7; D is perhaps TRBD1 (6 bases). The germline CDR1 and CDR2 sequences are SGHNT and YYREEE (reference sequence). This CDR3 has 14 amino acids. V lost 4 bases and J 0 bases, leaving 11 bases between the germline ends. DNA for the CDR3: TGTGCCAGCAGCAACCGGGACACCTCCTACGAGCAGTACGTC. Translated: CASSNRDTSYEQYV.

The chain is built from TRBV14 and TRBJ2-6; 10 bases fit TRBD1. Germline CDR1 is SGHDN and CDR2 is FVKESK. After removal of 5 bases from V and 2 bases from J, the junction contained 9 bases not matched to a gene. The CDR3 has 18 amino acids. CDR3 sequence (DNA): TGTGCCAGCAGCTTCTTCTGGACAGGGGGGCCTGGGGCCAACGTCCTGACTTTC. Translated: CASSFFWTGGPGANVLTF.

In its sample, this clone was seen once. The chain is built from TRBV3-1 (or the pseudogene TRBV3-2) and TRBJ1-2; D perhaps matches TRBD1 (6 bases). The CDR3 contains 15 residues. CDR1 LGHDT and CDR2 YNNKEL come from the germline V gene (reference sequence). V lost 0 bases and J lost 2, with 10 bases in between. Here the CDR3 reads CASSQDRGGNYGYTF. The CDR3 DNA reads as TGTGCCAGCAGCCAAGACAGGGGCGGCAACTATGGCTACACCTTC.